Presented here are 24 T cell receptor beta chains from one specimen sequenced in a study of blood T cell repertoires in COVID-19 (dated by TCRdb to 2018 to 2020). Library generation was performed with the immunoSEQ multiplex PCR assay. TCRdb carries this immuneACCESS record with in-frame sequences only. Its versions omit some clonotypes, under half of them owing to an unresolved V gene in the studies checked, with the rest unexplained. This sample holds about 92,000 clones; around 85% were observed only once. Jointly, the top ten make up approximately 16% of the sample. Input material: peripheral blood. These TCRs come from a woman of 80 years or more with active or convalescent COVID-19.

This chain connects TRBV7-8 to TRBJ2-7; 7 positions match TRBD1. Losses at the gene ends were 4 bases for V and 7 bases for J; bases not matched to a gene: 7. CDR3 length equals 13 residues. Germline CDR1 SGHVS, CDR2 FQNEAQ. The CDR3 region is CASSYDRDTEQYF. In DNA form, the CDR3 reads TGTGCCAGCAGCTACGACAGGGATACAGAGCAGTACTTC.

V and J are TRBV7-2 and TRBJ2-5; 10 bases map to TRBD1. The CDR3 contains 15 residues. CDR1 and CDR2 from the germline V gene are SGHTA and FQGNSA. V was pared by 4 bases and J by 5 bases, with 7 bases of the junction left unmatched. The CDR3 sequence: CASSSDRGRLETQYF. The CDR3 coding sequence is TGTGCCAGCAGCTCTGACAGGGGGCGTTTGGAGACCCAGTACTTC.

This chain links TRBV4-2 with TRBJ2-3, with a tentative D call TRBD2 (5 bases). Germline V gene lookup returns CDR1 LGHNA and CDR2 YNFKEQ. V lost 1 base, J lost 0 bases, and 11 bases lay in between. This CDR3 spans 16 amino acids. The CDR3 region is CASSQAAGTSTDTQYF. The CDR3 DNA reads TGTGCCAGCAGCCAAGCGGCGGGTACTAGCACAGATACGCAGTATTTT.

To note about this clone: Its ends do not fully match the called genes, so a read error is possible. The genes are TRBV19 and TRBJ1-5; 7 bases are shared with TRBD1. Germline V lookup: CDR1 LNHDA, CDR2 SQIVND (reference sequence). The CDR3 extends over 16 amino acids. The CDR3 nucleotides read TGTGCCAATAGTCCACTCGGGACAGCCAGCAATCAGCCCCAGCATTTT. As protein: CANSPLGTASNQPQHF.

The CDR3 here is CASSSYNGLAFNNEQFF. The CDR3 coding sequence is TGTGCCAGCAGCTCTTACAATGGACTAGCGTTTAACAATGAGCAGTTCTTC. The V call is TRBV5-4, the J call TRBJ2-1; TRBD2 matches at 9 bases. V trimming: 3 bases; J trimming: 5 bases; junction bases outside the gene matches: 12. Germline CDR1 SGHNT, CDR2 YYREEE (reference sequence). This CDR3 spans 17 amino acids.

The chain joins TRBV6-5 to TRBJ2-5; 16 bases are shared with TRBD2. Per germline, CDR1 MNHEY and CDR2 SVGAGI. The CDR3 loop spans 16 amino acids. Trimming took 4 bases from V and 2 from J; bases not matched to a gene: 1. The CDR3 DNA reads as TGTGCCAGCAGTTTGGGACTAGCGGGAGGGCAAGAGACCCAGTACTTC. Its protein is CASSLGLAGGQETQYF.

The chain employs TRBV4-1 and TRBJ2-4; TRBD1 is a possible D gene (6 bases). CDR3 length: 14 amino acids. CDR1 MGHRA and CDR2 YSYEKL come from the germline V gene. V lost 5 bases, J lost 2 bases, and 10 bases lay in between. The CDR3 spells CASSSGTTKNIQYF. In nucleotides, the CDR3 is TGCGCCAGCAGCTCCGGGACAACCAAAAACATTCAGTACTTC.

The chain is built from TRBV18 and TRBJ2-1, with 9 bases matching TRBD2. This CDR3 is built from 17 residues. V was pared by 3 bases and J by 1 base, with 7 bases of the junction left unmatched. Germline values: CDR1 KGHSH, CDR2 LQKENI. CDR3 bases: TGTGCCAGCTCACCCGACCCTAGCGGGGCTTCCTACAATGAGCAGTTCTTC. It is translated as CASSPDPSGASYNEQFF.

The chain links TRBV19 to TRBJ2-1; TRBD1 agrees at 7 bases. Germline loops: CDR1 LNHDA, CDR2 SQIVND (reference sequence). Trimming at V came to 6 bases and at J to 3 bases, leaving 8 bases not matched to a gene. The CDR3 has 15 residues. CDR3 sequence (DNA): TGTGCCAGTAGCCCCTCCTCAGGGGGCTACAATGAGCAGTTCTTC. It codes for CASSPSSGGYNEQFF.

The gene calls are TRBV19 and TRBJ2-7; D perhaps matches TRBD1 (6 bases). This CDR3 is built from 16 residues. V was cut by 4 bases and J by 5 bases, with 21 bases left in between. The V gene's germline CDR1 is LNHDA and CDR2 SQIVND (reference sequence). The CDR3 bases are TGTGCCAGTAGTACCACCAGGGGAGCATTCCCGCACGAGCAGTACTTC. It encodes CASSTTRGAFPHEQYF.

The chain recombines TRBV5-6 with TRBJ2-2, with TRBD2 matching 10 bases. Germline values: CDR1 SGHDT, CDR2 YYEEEE. The ends lost 3 bases at V and 4 bases at J; junction bases unmatched: 3. The CDR3 sequence is 15 residues long. The CDR3 protein is CASSSGLARTGELFF. The DNA for the CDR3 is TGTGCCAGCAGCTCGGGACTAGCGCGCACCGGGGAGCTGTTTTTT.

Only a few counts were recorded for this clone. The chain employs TRBV6-2 or TRBV6-3 and TRBJ2-3; tentative D call: TRBD2 (5 bases). CDR1 is MNHEY, CDR2 SVGEGT, per germline. V lost 5 bases and J lost 5, with 11 bases in between. The length of the CDR3 is 13 residues. CDR3 sequence (DNA): TGTGCCAGCAGTCTGGTGGGGAGAGATACGCAGTATTTT. Translation: CASSLVGRDTQYF.

V gene TRBV29-1 combines with J gene TRBJ2-7, with TRBD2 matching over 8 bases. J gave up 5 bases and V 5 bases, and 5 bases lay outside the gene matches. The CDR3 is made up of 12 amino acids. CDR1 SQVTM and CDR2 ANQGSEA come from the germline V gene. In nucleotides, the CDR3 is TGCAGCGTTTTCCGGGGGGGCAACGAGCAGTACTTC. The encoded protein is CSVFRGGNEQYF.

The chain joins TRBV5-1 to TRBJ1-1; D may be TRBD1 (5 bases). The length of the CDR3 is 15 residues. With 4 bases removed from V and 5 bases from J, the gap between germline ends came to 18 bases. Germline CDR1 reads SGHRS; CDR2 reads YFSETQ. CDR3: CASSPRPGGGTEAFF. The CDR3 nucleotides are TGCGCCAGCAGCCCACGCCCGGGGGGAGGTACTGAAGCTTTCTTT.

CDR3 amino acids: CASSRSTGGGTDTQYF. The CDR3 nucleotides read TGTGCCAGCAGTCGGTCGACTGGGGGGGGGACAGATACGCAGTATTTT. The chain uses TRBV7-2 and TRBJ2-3; 7 bases fit TRBD2. CDR1 and CDR2 from the germline V gene are SGHTA and FQGNSA. The V and J ends lost 6 bases and 3 bases, in that order; junction bases with no gene match: 12. The CDR3 consists of 16 residues.

The V gene is TRBV25-1, the J gene TRBJ2-3, with TRBD2 matching over 11 bases. CDR1 and CDR2 (germline): MGHDK, SYGVNS. This CDR3 has 14 residues. Losses at the gene ends were 4 bases for V and 9 bases for J; bases not matched to a gene: 6. CDR3 DNA sequence: TGTGCCAGCAGTGTAGCGGGAGGGCCGGAAACGCAGTATTTT. Its protein product is CASSVAGGPETQYF.

The V call is TRBV28, the J call TRBJ2-5, with 11 bases matching TRBD1. The V gene end was trimmed by 5 bases and the J gene end by 4 bases; junction bases not matched to a gene: 6. CDR3 length equals 15 residues. The germline gives CDR1 MDHEN, CDR2 SYDVKM. CDR3 sequence reads: CASSPSGTGGETQYF. CDR3 bases: TGTGCCAGCAGTCCTTCGGGGACAGGGGGAGAGACCCAGTACTTC.

Remarks on this clone: The junction departs from the called germline gene at one end, perhaps through a read error. V and J are TRBV7-2 and TRBJ1-2; TRBD1 agrees at 8 bases. This CDR3 is 14 amino acids long. Germline V gives CDR1 SGHTA, CDR2 FQGNSA. The CDR3 region is CASSVAQGAVGYTF. The CDR3 DNA reads TGTGCCAGCAGCGTAGCCCAGGGGGCTGTCGGCTACACCTTC.

This clone was recorded only once. The chain uses TRBV27 and TRBJ2-1, with 9 bases aligning to TRBD1. This CDR3 is built from 16 residues. CDR1 MNHEY and CDR2 SMNVEV come from the germline V gene (reference sequence). With V trimmed by 5 bases and J by 2 bases, 7 bases remained unmatched. In DNA form, the CDR3 reads TGTGCCAGCAGTCCAACCCGGGACAGGGCCTACAATGAGCAGTTCTTC. This codes for CASSPTRDRAYNEQFF.

The rearrangement joins TRBV9 to TRBJ2-5; D is uncertain. V lost 2 bases and J lost 1, with 21 bases in between. The CDR3 covers 18 residues. CDR1 is SGDLS, CDR2 YYNGEE, per germline. The CDR3 sequence: CASSVSESAGSLQETQYF. Written as DNA, the CDR3 is TGTGCCAGCAGCGTCAGCGAGTCCGCCGGTAGTCTCCAAGAGACCCAGTACTTC.

The chain links TRBV24-1 to TRBJ2-6, with D possibly TRBD2 on 5 matching bases. V lost 2 bases and J 2 bases, leaving 6 bases between the germline ends. Per the germline V gene, CDR1 is KGHDR and CDR2 is SFDVKD. This CDR3 comprises 15 residues. For the CDR3, the DNA is TGTGCCACCAGTGATTCGGGGACTGGGGCCAACGTCCTGACTTTC. Protein product: CATSDSGTGANVLTF.

The genes are TRBV24-1 and TRBJ2-3; no firm D call. This CDR3 has 15 amino acids. The V gene lost 2 bases and the J gene lost 9 bases, with 17 bases spanning the gap. Germline assignment: CDR1 KGHDR and CDR2 SFDVKD. CDR3 sequence: CATSDSRQPSNTQYF. The CDR3 nucleotides read TGTGCCACCAGTGATTCGCGGCAGCCCTCGAACACGCAGTATTTT.

The chain is built from TRBV18 and TRBJ2-1; D is ambiguous. The CDR3 has 15 amino acids. CDR1 KGHSH and CDR2 LQKENI come from the germline V gene. Trimming took 2 bases from V and 0 from J, leaving 8 bases between them. CDR3 region: CASSPIDSSYNEQFF. CDR3 nucleotide sequence: TGTGCCAGCTCACCAATCGATAGCTCCTACAATGAGCAGTTCTTC.

The rearrangement uses TRBV9 and TRBJ2-3; 8 bases agree with TRBD2. The CDR3 has 16 amino acids. The ends lost 0 bases at V and 6 bases at J; junction bases unmatched: 9. CDR1 is SGDLS, CDR2 YYNGEE, per germline. The CDR3 reads CASSVVGREGRDTQYF. The CDR3 DNA sequence: TGTGCCAGCAGCGTAGTAGGACGGGAGGGCCGTGATACGCAGTATTTT.